Each of the 13 T cell receptor beta chains below was sequenced from the same sample in a study of regulatory T cells in long-lasting Graves disease. CDR3-region Arm-PCR and iRepertoire HTBI primers produced the TCR beta libraries. TCRdb re-called the multiplex PCR reads through MiXCR, storing one row per CDR3 protein. The sample consists of fewer than 400,000 distinct CDR3 sequences, roughly 20% of them appearing once. Documented time point: persistent/refractory GD, antithyroid drugs over 5 years with positive TRAb. PBMC-derived RNA was used for the TCR library. The sequenced sample was peripheral blood mononuclear cells (PBMCs), obtained when the disease was refractory, from a patient treated with antithyroid drugs. The receptor source for this set is a female donor with Graves disease.

There are many counts of this clonotype. The J gene is TRBJ2-4, the V gene TRBV2; D uncertain. This CDR3 spans 14 amino acids. Trimming shortened V by 6 bases and J by 9 bases, and 18 bases separated the two germline ends. Germline V gives CDR1 SNHLY, CDR2 FYNNEI. CDR3 amino acids: CASRAEAVRGIQYF. The CDR3 nucleotides read TGTGCCAGCAGGGCAGAGGCGGTTCGCGGCATTCAGTACTTC. The variable domain in full, with the rest retrieved from reference TRBV2 and TRBJ2-4, is EPEVTQTPSHQVTQMGQEVILRCVPISNHLYFYWYRQILGQKVEFLVSFYNNEISEKSEIFDDQFSVERPDGSNFTLKIRSTKLEDSAMYFCASRAEAVRGIQYFGAGTRLSVL.

V gene TRBV9 combines with J gene TRBJ2-1; D may match TRBD1 or TRBD2 (5 bases each). V was clipped by 8 bases and J by 0 bases, with 12 bases between them. This CDR3 comprises 14 residues. Germline V gene lookup returns CDR1 SGDLS and CDR2 YYNGEE. The CDR3 reads CASYRGPSYNEQFF. The CDR3 DNA reads TGTGCCAGTTATAGGGGACCCTCCTACAATGAGCAGTTCTTC. Full variable domain (missing parts from reference TRBV9 and TRBJ2-1): DSGVTQTPKHLITATGQRVTLRCSPRSGDLSVYWYQQSLDQGLQFLIQYYNGEERAKGNILERFSAQQFPDLHSELNLSSLELGDSALYFCASYRGPSYNEQFFGPGTRLTVL.

The chain employs TRBV7-3 and TRBJ1-3; no firm D call. V was cut by 3 bases and J by 4 bases, with 10 bases left in between. This CDR3 region has 14 residues. Germline V lookup: CDR1 SGHTA, CDR2 FQGTGA. The CDR3 loop is CASSFPGWGNTIYF. The CDR3, as DNA: TGTGCCAGCAGCTTCCCGGGATGGGGAAACACCATATATTTT.

This clonotype appeared many times. The rearrangement links TRBV5-1 to TRBJ1-1, with D possibly TRBD1 on 5 matching bases. The CDR3 loop spans 16 amino acids. With 3 bases removed from V and 0 bases from J, the gap between germline ends came to 15 bases. Germline V gene data show CDR1 as SGHRS and CDR2 as YFSETQ. In DNA form, the CDR3 reads TGCGCCAGCAGCTGGGGGACGGGAGCCATGAACACTGAAGCTTTCTTT. Residues: CASSWGTGAMNTEAFF.

V gene TRBV5-1 combines with J gene TRBJ1-1; D uncertain. The germline gives CDR1 SGHRS, CDR2 YFSETQ. The length of the CDR3 is 13 residues. Deletions cut 4 bases from V and 7 bases from J, with 14 bases between. CDR3 loop: CASSPDGQSEAFF. The CDR3 nucleotides read TGCGCCAGCAGCCCGGATGGGCAGAGTGAAGCTTTCTTT. Supplemented by reference TRBV5-1 and TRBJ1-1, the full variable domain reads KAGVTQTPRYLIKTRGQQVTLSCSPISGHRSVSWYQQTPGQGLQFLFEYFSETQRNKGNFPGRFSGRQFSNSRSEMNVSTLELGDSALYLCASSPDGQSEAFFGQGTRLTVV.

This clonotype was counted many times. The chain recombines TRBV20-1 with TRBJ2-5, with 11 bases aligning to TRBD2. The germline gives CDR1 DFQATT, CDR2 SNEGSKA (reference sequence). V lost 3 bases, J lost 1 base, and 16 bases stayed unmatched. The CDR3 is 19 residues long. CDR3 amino acids: CSASPLTVGLAGVQETQYF. The CDR3 bases are TGCAGTGCTAGCCCCTTAACCGTTGGACTAGCGGGTGTCCAAGAGACCCAGTACTTC.

This clonotype was found a few times. This sequence joins TRBV20-1 and TRBJ1-5; TRBD1 matches at 10 bases. Germline trimming cut 3 bases from V and 2 bases from J; bases unmatched to any gene: 4. Germline CDR1 is DFQATT and CDR2 is SNEGSKA (reference sequence). The CDR3 loop spans 15 amino acids. The CDR3 loop is CSASPGTGGNQPQHF. Here the CDR3 DNA reads TGCAGTGCTAGCCCAGGGACAGGGGGCAATCAGCCCCAGCATTTT.

This clonotype was counted a few times. The chain couples TRBV13 to TRBJ2-7, with 12 positions matching TRBD2. Per the germline V gene, CDR1 is PRHDT and CDR2 is FYEKMQ (reference sequence). The CDR3 length is 15 residues. V shed 5 bases, J shed 6 bases, and the junction held 8 bases outside the gene matches. CDR3 coding DNA: TGTGCCAGCAGCGCGACTAGCGGGAGTATTAGCGAGCAGTACTTC. Its translation: CASSATSGSISEQYF.

This clonotype has more than one count but fewer than ten. The chain links TRBV27 to TRBJ1-1; TRBD1 matches 8 bases. Per the germline V gene, CDR1 is MNHEY and CDR2 is SMNVEV (reference sequence). V was clipped by 5 bases and J by 2 bases; unmatched bases: 10. This CDR3 is built from 16 residues. CDR3 coding DNA: TGTGCCAGCAGTCGGACTATAGGACAGGGCAACACTGAAGCTTTCTTT. Amino acids: CASSRTIGQGNTEAFF.

This clonotype turned up a few times. The gene calls are TRBV20-1 and TRBJ1-5; D gene uncertain. Per germline, CDR1 DFQATT and CDR2 SNEGSKA (reference sequence). Trimming stripped 0 bases from V and 11 bases from J, with 11 bases between. This CDR3 has 12 amino acids. CDR3 coding DNA: TGCAGTGCTAGAGATCCCAGCGGAGCCCAGCATTTT. Translating it yields CSARDPSGAQHF.

This chain connects TRBV3-1 to TRBJ2-5; 7 bases match TRBD2. From germline, CDR1 is LGHDT and CDR2 YNNKEL (reference sequence). The CDR3 runs 17 residues. J was trimmed by 5 bases and V by 0 bases; bases with no gene match: 12. The CDR3 DNA follows: TGTGCCAGCAGCCAAGAAGCGGCGGGACCCGGGAGGGAGACCCAGTACTTC. Translated: CASSQEAAGPGRETQYF.

This clonotype turned up a few times. A much larger clone differs by one base, so this may be a read error. The gene calls are TRBV12-3 or TRBV12-4 and TRBJ1-2; no clear D. V lost 5 bases to trimming and J lost 4 bases, with 8 bases between them. The CDR3 is 12 residues long. CDR3 sequence: CASSVTAYGYTF. CDR3 in DNA: TGTGCCAGCAGTGTGACCGCCTATGGCTACACCTTC.

This clonotype appeared many times. The chain combines TRBV6-2 or TRBV6-3 with TRBJ2-5, with TRBD2 as a possible D gene (5 bases). With 1 base removed from V and 2 bases from J, the gap between germline ends came to 11 bases. Germline V CDR1 and CDR2: MNHEY, SVGEGT. This CDR3 has 15 residues. This CDR3 is CASSYYAGPQETQYF. CDR3 nucleotides: TGTGCCAGCAGTTACTACGCGGGTCCACAAGAGACCCAGTACTTC.